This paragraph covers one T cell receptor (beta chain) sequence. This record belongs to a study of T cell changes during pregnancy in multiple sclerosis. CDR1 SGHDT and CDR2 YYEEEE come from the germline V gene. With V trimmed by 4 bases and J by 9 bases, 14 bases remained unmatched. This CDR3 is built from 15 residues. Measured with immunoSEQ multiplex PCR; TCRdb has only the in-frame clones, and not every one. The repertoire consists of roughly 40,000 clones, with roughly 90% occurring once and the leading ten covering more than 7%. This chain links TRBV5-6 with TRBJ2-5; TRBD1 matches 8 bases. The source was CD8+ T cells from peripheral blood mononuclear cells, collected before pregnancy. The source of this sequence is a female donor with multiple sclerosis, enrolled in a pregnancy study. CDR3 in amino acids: CASSLPTGGMLAQYF. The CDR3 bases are TGTGCCAGCAGCCTCCCAACAGGGGGGATGTTGGCCCAGTACTTC.